A selection of T cell receptor beta chains follows, all from one sample in a study of blood T cell repertoires in COVID-19. The repertoire was sequenced with immunoSEQ multiplex PCR; TCRdb's copy has only in-frame clones and lacks some. The profile covers about 64,000 clones, with around 65% appearing a single time and roughly 49% taken by the ten largest. Input material: PBMCs or T cells enriched from blood (not recorded which). Receptor source: a woman aged 55-70 years who had been exposed to COVID-19. The CDR3 runs from the conserved cysteine through the conserved F or W. A D gene is named only where the DNA matches it firmly. Only part of the rows carry a size: once, few, many, or a class if the clone is expanded.

j_call | d_call | v_call | clone_size | cdr3_nt | cdr3_aa
TRBJ1-2 | NA | TRBV30 | NA | TGTGCCTGGACTTCCTCGAGGGCTTATGGCTACACCTTC | CAWTSSRAYGYTF
TRBJ2-5 | TRBD2 | TRBV5-4 | few | TGTGCCAGCAGCCCAGGGACTAGCGGGGGGGGAGAGACCCAGTACTTC | CASSPGTSGGGETQYF
TRBJ1-4 | NA | TRBV28 | NA | TGTGCCAGCAGCCTCGGGTCAGGGGTTGAAGAAAAACTGTTTTTT | CASSLGSGVEEKLFF
TRBJ1-2 | NA | TRBV4-2 | NA | TGTGCCAGCAGCCAACGGGATACGAACTCTAACTATGGCTACACCTTC | CASSQRDTNSNYGYTF
TRBJ2-7 | TRBD2 | TRBV7-6 | NA | TGTGCCAGCAGCCTCGCGGGGGGGAGCTCCTACGAGCAGTACTTC | CASSLAGGSSYEQYF
TRBJ1-2 | TRBD1 | TRBV5-1 | NA | TGCGCCAGCAGGGTCGGAGGGGGCGTCTATGGCTACACCTTC | CASRVGGGVYGYTF
TRBJ1-5 | NA | TRBV19 | NA | TGTGCCAGTAGTATAGACACGACAGGCAATCAGCCCCAGCATTTT | CASSIDTTGNQPQHF
TRBJ1-4 | NA | TRBV5-1 | NA | TGCGCCAGCAGCTTGGAGTTTGGCGAAAAACTGTTTTTT | CASSLEFGEKLFF
TRBJ2-7 | TRBD2 | TRBV7-6 | many | TGTGCCAGCAGCTTAGGTCAACTAGCGGGAGGTCCCTACGAGCAGTACTTC | CASSLGQLAGGPYEQYF
TRBJ2-6 | NA | TRBV9 | NA | TGTGCCAGCAGCCCAGGGGTAGGGGCCAACGTCCTGACTTTC | CASSPGVGANVLTF
TRBJ1-2 | NA | TRBV3-1/TRBV3-2 | once | TGTGCCAGCAGCCAAGCAGGGAGGGCATGGGGCTACACCTTC | CASSQAGRAWGYTF
TRBJ1-1 | NA | TRBV10-2 | NA | TGCGCCAGCAGTGAGGGTGAGGGTGGAGGAGCTTTCTTT | CASSEGEGGGAFF
TRBJ2-2 | TRBD2 | TRBV5-4 | NA | TGTGCCAGCAGCTTTTCCACGAGCGGGGGCAGCACCGGGGAGCTGTTTTTT | CASSFSTSGGSTGELFF
TRBJ2-5 | TRBD1 | TRBV7-7 | NA | TGTGCTAGCAGCCCCAGGGGGCCTCCTAACCCAGAGACCCAGTACTTC | CASSPRGPPNPETQYF
TRBJ1-2 | NA | TRBV3-1/TRBV3-2 | NA | TGTGCCAGCAGCCAAGATGAGACGACTAATGGCTACACCTTC | CASSQDETTNGYTF
TRBJ2-3 | NA | TRBV29-1 | once | TGCAGCGTTCAACAAGATACGCAGTATTTT | CSVQQDTQYF
TRBJ2-1 | NA | TRBV5-5 | few | TGTGCCAGCAGCCCAGAGCGGGCTCTGGGGAATGAGCAGTTCTTC | CASSPERALGNEQFF
TRBJ2-1 | TRBD2 | TRBV19 | few | TGTGCCACCTCAATAGGATCGAGCGGGAGGGCCGGAGAGCAGTTCTTC | CATSIGSSGRAGEQFF
TRBJ2-3 | NA | TRBV9 | once | TGTGCCAGCAGCGTGTCGGGCAGGGTCGCAGATACGCAGTATTTT | CASSVSGRVADTQYF
TRBJ2-7 | NA | TRBV7-2 | NA | TGTGCCAGCAGCCCGGACAGAAACGAGCAGTACTTC | CASSPDRNEQYF
TRBJ2-6 | TRBD1 | TRBV24-1 | few | TGTGCCACCAGTGACCAGGGGGCTGGGGCCAACGTCCTGACTTTC | CATSDQGAGANVLTF
TRBJ2-2 | TRBD1 | TRBV28 | few | TGTGCCAGCAGTATCCCCCGGACAGGGATAAACACCGGGGAGCTGTTTTTT | CASSIPRTGINTGELFF
TRBJ1-2 | NA | TRBV28 | NA | TGTGCCAGCTCGTGGGGGGGTGGCTATGGCTACACCTTC | CASSWGGGYGYTF
TRBJ2-7 | NA | TRBV7-3 | NA | TGTGCCAGCAGCTTCGATCAGGCTCGTGAGCAGTACTTC | CASSFDQAREQYF
TRBJ1-1 | NA | TRBV5-4 | NA | TGTGCCAGCAGCTTTAACAGGGAGACTGAAGCTTTCTTT | CASSFNRETEAFF
TRBJ2-7 | NA | TRBV9 | NA | TGTGCCAGCAGCGTAGACGGACTCTCCTACGAGCAGTACTTC | CASSVDGLSYEQYF
TRBJ1-2 | NA | TRBV3-1/TRBV3-2 | NA | TGTGCCAGCAGGGATCCTACCCAGGGTGATGGCTACACCTTC | CASRDPTQGDGYTF
TRBJ2-2 | TRBD1 | TRBV29-1 | NA | TGCAGCGTTGAAAGAGGGACAGGGGGTCCCGGGGAGCTGTTTTTT | CSVERGTGGPGELFF
TRBJ1-1 | TRBD1 | TRBV27 | NA | TGTGCCAGCAAGACAGGGGACAGTAAAGCTTTCTTT | CASKTGDSKAFF
TRBJ1-1 | NA | TRBV7-8 | NA | TGTGCCAGCAGCTTAGCCCCGGACACTGAAGCTTTCTTT | CASSLAPDTEAFF
TRBJ2-5 | TRBD2 | TRBV7-9 | NA | TGTGCCAGCAGCTTAGGGGGACTAGCGGGAATGTCGGAGACCCAGTACTTC | CASSLGGLAGMSETQYF
TRBJ2-1 | TRBD2 | TRBV2 | NA | TGTGCCAGCAGTGACCCACTAGCGACTTCCTACAATGAGCAGTTCTTC | CASSDPLATSYNEQFF
TRBJ1-4 | NA | TRBV5-5 | few | TGTGCCAGCAGCTTGGCCTCGACAGAGGTGCTGTTTTTT | CASSLASTEVLFF
TRBJ1-2 | NA | TRBV7-2 | NA | TGTGCCAGCAGCTTGTCAGGGATTAATGGTGGCTACACCTTC | CASSLSGINGGYTF
TRBJ1-2 | NA | TRBV2 | NA | TGTGCCAGCATCGGACAGAAAAATGGCTACACCTTC | CASIGQKNGYTF
TRBJ2-7 | TRBD2 | TRBV28 | NA | TGTGCCAGCGGAACGACCGGGACTAGCGCCTACGAGCAGTACTTC | CASGTTGTSAYEQYF
TRBJ1-5 | TRBD1 | TRBV7-9 | NA | TGTGCCAGCGGCGACAGGGTCAATCAGCCCCAGCATTTT | CASGDRVNQPQHF
TRBJ1-2 | TRBD1 | TRBV9 | few | TGTGCCAGCAGCGCGCGACAGGGGGCAAACTATGGCTACACCTTC | CASSARQGANYGYTF
TRBJ1-3 | NA | TRBV11-2 | NA | TGTGCCAGCAGCTTACTTGACTCGGGGAGCTCTGGAAACACCATATATTTT | CASSLLDSGSSGNTIYF
TRBJ2-1 | TRBD2 | TRBV7-2 | NA | TGTGCCAGCAGCACCACTAGCGGGCCCCCCTACAATGAGCAGTTCTTC | CASSTTSGPPYNEQFF
TRBJ2-5 | NA | TRBV9 | NA | TGTGCCAGCAGCTCCCATTCGGTCCAGTACTTC | CASSSHSVQYF
TRBJ2-7 | TRBD1 | TRBV5-1 | NA | TGCGCCAGCAGCTTTCGGACAGGGGGCTACGAGCAGTACTTC | CASSFRTGGYEQYF
TRBJ1-1 | NA | TRBV15 | NA | TGTGCCACCGCTTTCGGGAACACTGAAGCTTTCTTT | CATAFGNTEAFF
TRBJ2-4 | NA | TRBV11-2 | NA | TGTGCCAGCAGGGAGGGAAGATACATTCAGTACTTC | CASREGRYIQYF
TRBJ2-1 | TRBD2 | TRBV3-1/TRBV3-2 | few | TGTGCCAGCAGACGTAGCGGGGGGGCCAGCTACAATGAGCAGTTCTTC | CASRRSGGASYNEQFF
TRBJ1-1 | TRBD1 | TRBV7-6 | NA | TGTGCCAGCAGCACGGGACAGGGGGCGGAAGCTTTCTTT | CASSTGQGAEAFF
TRBJ1-6 | NA | TRBV3-1/TRBV3-2 | NA | TGTGCCAGCAGCCAAAGGGGTAATTCACCCCTCCACTTT | CASSQRGNSPLHF
TRBJ1-2 | NA | TRBV11-2 | NA | TGTGCCAGCAGCCTCGGTGGCAGGGTAGATTATGGCTACACCTTC | CASSLGGRVDYGYTF
TRBJ2-5 | NA | TRBV7-2 | NA | TGTGCCAGCAGCTTTATTGTGGGCGCAGGGGAGACCCAGTACTTC | CASSFIVGAGETQYF